The T cell receptor beta chain described here comes from a study of memory CD4+ T cells and cytomegalovirus serostatus. General study findings and limits: The CMV-associated TCR signature appears largely within the CD4+ memory repertoire.

Sequencing used immunoSEQ multiplex PCR; TCRdb keeps in-frame clones, though not all of them. The top ten hold less than 0.85% of the sample, which has about 48,000 clones, over 75% seen once. A remark on this clone: Its antigen remains unknown.

Germline CDR1 reads MDHEN; CDR2 reads SYDVKM. The V end was cut by 6 bases, the J end by 5 bases, with 13 bases between. The CDR3 is 14 residues long. Single viable CD3+CD4+CD8-CD45RO+ cells were sorted as the memory CD4+ T cells. Serum IgG to CMV pp150, pp28, p38 and p52 defined serostatus. The clonotype comes from an adult in good health and CMV-seronegative. Sequenced: memory CD4+ T cells from blood. The V gene is TRBV28, the J gene TRBJ2-2; D gene ambiguous. The CDR3 region is CASSPSWETGELFF. DNA of the CDR3: TGTGCCAGCAGCCCCTCTTGGGAAACCGGGGAGCTGTTTTTT.